This is a list of T cell receptor beta chains from one sample in a study of T cells in Graves' hyperthyroidism and ophthalmopathy. MiXCR, applied by TCRdb to the multiplex PCR reads, yields one record per CDR3 protein. The table lists 95,000 to 110,000 distinct CDR3 sequences, about 50% of them singletons. The sample taken for sequencing was blood. These receptors all come from a man aged 40-55 years with Graves' hyperthyroidism. The CDR3 runs from the conserved cysteine through the conserved F or W. The D gene is left open where the match is weak. Clone size is stated in some rows and not others, as once, few, many or a class when expanded.

TRBJ2-7 TRBV5-1 NA NA CASSFQGIRGYEQYF TGCGCCAGCAGCTTCCAAGGGATAAGGGGCTACGAGCAGTACTTC
TRBJ2-2 TRBV7-6 NA many CASSPNTGELFF TGTGCCAGCAGCCCGAACACCGGGGAGCTGTTTTTT
TRBJ2-6 TRBV19 NA many CASSQGHSGANVLTF TGTGCCAGTAGCCAAGGACACTCCGGGGCCAACGTCCTGACTTTC
TRBJ2-7 TRBV19 TRBD2 NA CASSFSGRRDEQYF TGTGCCAGTAGCTTTAGCGGGAGGAGAGACGAGCAGTACTTC
TRBJ2-5 TRBV2 TRBD1 many CASSELSQDRGTQYF TGTGCCAGCAGTGAACTCAGCCAGGACAGGGGGACCCAGTACTTC
TRBJ1-1 TRBV10-3 TRBD1 once CAISSGGMNTEAFF TGTGCCATCAGTTCAGGGGGGATGAACACTGAAGCTTTCTTT
TRBJ2-5 TRBV7-9 NA few CASGRGRRDQETQYF TGTGCCAGCGGCCGGGGAAGGCGGGATCAAGAGACCCAGTACTTC
TRBJ2-7 TRBV10-3 NA NA CAIYEQYF TGTGCTATCTACGAGCAGTACTTC
TRBJ2-2 TRBV5-4 TRBD2 many CASSLSAGGHTGELFF TGTGCCAGCAGCTTGTCTGCGGGAGGGCACACCGGGGAGCTGTTTTTT
TRBJ2-7 TRBV29-1 TRBD2 many CSVSSGTYEQYF TGCAGCGTGTCTAGCGGTACCTACGAGCAGTACTTC
TRBJ1-5 TRBV20-1 NA few CSARGDGNQPQHF TGCAGTGCTAGGGGGGATGGCAATCAGCCCCAGCATTTT
TRBJ1-3 TRBV4-1 NA many CASSQGAGGNTIYF TGCGCCAGCAGCCAAGGCGCGGGAGGAAACACCATATATTTT
TRBJ2-1 TRBV5-1 NA NA CACSLEGSYNEQFF TGCGCCTGCAGCTTGGAGGGCTCCTACAATGAGCAGTTCTTC
TRBJ1-1 TRBV6-1 NA many CARTGARGNTEAFF TGTGCCAGAACGGGGGCGAGAGGGAACACTGAAGCTTTCTTT
TRBJ2-1 TRBV11-2 NA many CASRSQRGMGYNEQFF TGTGCCAGCAGGTCCCAACGGGGGATGGGCTACAATGAGCAGTTCTTC
TRBJ2-5 TRBV20-1 TRBD2 many CSARSRGGQETQYF TGCAGTGCTAGAAGTCGCGGGGGGCAAGAGACCCAGTACTTC
TRBJ2-1 TRBV6-6 TRBD1 many CASYAQGVSYNEQFF TGTGCCAGCTACGCTCAGGGGGTCTCCTACAATGAGCAGTTCTTC
TRBJ1-1 TRBV10-1 NA NA CASSASMGYTEAFF TGCGCCAGCAGTGCATCCATGGGCTACACTGAAGCTTTCTTT
TRBJ2-7 TRBV4-3 NA many CASSQGLTEHLREQYF TGCGCCAGCAGCCAAGGGTTAACAGAGCACCTACGGGAGCAGTACTTC
TRBJ2-5 TRBV15 TRBD1 NA CATSSDRGRDLNQETQYF TGTGCCACCAGCAGTGACAGGGGGCGGGATTTAAACCAAGAGACCCAGTACTTC
TRBJ1-1 TRBV15 TRBD1 many CATSRDPDRATEAFF TGTGCCACCAGCAGGGACCCGGACAGGGCCACTGAAGCTTTCTTT
TRBJ2-5 TRBV7-9 TRBD1 few CASSSRQGETQYF TGTGCCAGCAGCTCGCGACAGGGGGAGACCCAGTACTTC
TRBJ2-1 TRBV7-6 TRBD2 once CASSPRTSESSREQFF TGTGCCAGCAGCCCGAGGACTAGTGAAAGCTCGCGTGAGCAGTTCTTC
TRBJ2-3 TRBV20-1 NA once CSASGGTQYF TGCAGCGCCAGTGGAGGGACGCAGTATTTT
TRBJ2-1 TRBV18 NA NA CASSGTYNEQFF TGTGCCAGCTCAGGGACCTACAATGAGCAGTTCTTC
TRBJ2-7 TRBV27 TRBD1 many CASSGTDSYEQYF TGTGCCAGCAGTGGGACAGATTCCTACGAGCAGTACTTC
TRBJ2-7 TRBV5-4 NA many CASSYGEGSGYEQYF TGTGCCAGCAGCTACGGAGAGGGTTCGGGTTACGAGCAGTACTTC
TRBJ2-7 TRBV11-1 NA once CASSLAGEGGAYEQYF TGTGCCAGCAGCTTAGCGGGGGAGGGGGGCGCGTACGAGCAGTACTTC
TRBJ2-5 TRBV7-2 TRBD2 many CASSSSPSGGYIQETQYF TGTGCCAGCAGTTCCTCCCCTAGCGGGGGGTATATCCAAGAGACCCAGTACTTC
TRBJ1-1 TRBV24-1 TRBD1 NA CATSDAGQGRTEAFF TGTGCCACCAGTGACGCCGGACAGGGGCGAACTGAAGCTTTCTTT
TRBJ1-2 TRBV5-6 NA many CASSPRGREPLYGYTF TGTGCCAGCAGCCCCCGGGGCAGAGAACCCCTCTATGGCTACACCTTC
TRBJ2-3 TRBV7-3 NA many CASSSDNTDTQYF TGTGCCAGCAGCTCGGACAACACAGATACGCAGTATTTT
TRBJ2-7 TRBV2 NA NA CASSRTESYELYF TGTGCCAGCAGTCGGACGGAGTCCTACGAGCTGTACTTC
TRBJ2-2 TRBV14 NA NA CASSDWTETGELFF TGTGCCAGCAGCGATTGGACAGAGACCGGGGAGCTGTTTTTT
TRBJ1-2 TRBV25-1 TRBD1 NA CASSGLARTGTGESGYTF TGTGCCAGCAGTGGTTTGGCACGAACTGGGACAGGGGAGTCGGGCTACACCTTC
TRBJ2-3 TRBV14 TRBD1 many CASGDRVPDTQYF TGTGCCAGCGGGGACAGGGTCCCAGATACGCAGTATTTT
TRBJ2-3 TRBV7-7 NA NA CASSPGTDTQYF TGTGCTAGCAGCCCAGGAACCGATACGCAGTATTTT
TRBJ1-3 TRBV29-1 NA NA CSIGAGNTIYF TGCAGCATTGGCGCTGGAAACACCATATATTTT
TRBJ2-7 TRBV29-1 TRBD1 many CSVRTGDGPYEQYF TGCAGCGTTAGAACAGGGGACGGTCCCTACGAGCAGTACTTC
TRBJ1-1 TRBV29-1 TRBD1 many CSVSDRGRGAFF TGCAGCGTTTCCGACAGGGGGCGGGGTGCTTTCTTT
TRBJ2-2 TRBV5-1 TRBD2 many CASSLAGVIGELFF TGCGCCAGCAGCCTAGCGGGAGTTATCGGGGAGCTGTTTTTT
TRBJ1-1 TRBV6-2/TRBV6-3 NA many CASSYTPGAGEAFF TGTGCCAGCAGTTACACCCCGGGGGCCGGTGAAGCTTTCTTT
TRBJ2-1 TRBV4-3 TRBD1 many CASSQDHRGHYNEQFF TGCGCCAGCAGCCAAGATCACAGGGGGCACTACAATGAGCAGTTCTTC
TRBJ1-5 TRBV20-1 TRBD1 NA CSAEQTGQGWSNQPQHF TGCAGTGCCGAACAAACGGGACAGGGATGGAGCAATCAGCCCCAGCATTTT
TRBJ1-1 TRBV4-3 NA NA CASSQGSEAFF TGCGCCAGCAGCCAGGGTTCTGAAGCTTTCTTT
TRBJ1-1 TRBV6-5 NA many CASSLSYSTEAFF TGTGCCAGCAGCCTATCGTATAGCACTGAAGCTTTCTTT
TRBJ2-6 TRBV7-6 NA many CASSPYRAGANVLTF TGTGCCAGCAGCCCCTACAGGGCTGGGGCCAACGTCCTGACTTTC
TRBJ2-3 TRBV7-3 TRBD2 many CASSLGSSGGADTQYF TGTGCCAGCAGCTTGGGGTCTAGCGGGGGGGCAGATACGCAGTATTTT
TRBJ1-1 TRBV12-3/TRBV12-4 TRBD1 many CASSLATGPFEAFF TGTGCCAGCAGTCTTGCGACAGGGCCTTTTGAAGCTTTCTTT